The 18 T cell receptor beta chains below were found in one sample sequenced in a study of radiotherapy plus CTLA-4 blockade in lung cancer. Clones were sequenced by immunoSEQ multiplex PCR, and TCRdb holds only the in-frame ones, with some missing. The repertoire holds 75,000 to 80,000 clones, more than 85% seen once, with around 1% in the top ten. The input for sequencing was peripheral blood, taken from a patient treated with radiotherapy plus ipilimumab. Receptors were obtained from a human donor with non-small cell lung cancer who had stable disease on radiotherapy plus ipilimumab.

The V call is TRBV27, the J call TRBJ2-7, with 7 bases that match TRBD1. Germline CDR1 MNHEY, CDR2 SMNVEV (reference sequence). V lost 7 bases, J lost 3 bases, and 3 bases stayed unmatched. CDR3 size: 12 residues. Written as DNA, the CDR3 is TGTGCCAGCACGGCAGGGGGCTACGAGCAGTACTTC. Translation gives CASTAGGYEQYF.

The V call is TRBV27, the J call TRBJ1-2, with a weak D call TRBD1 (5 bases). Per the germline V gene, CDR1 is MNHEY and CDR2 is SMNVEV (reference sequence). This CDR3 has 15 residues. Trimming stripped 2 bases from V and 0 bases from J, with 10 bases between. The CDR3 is CASSLTGKANYGYTF. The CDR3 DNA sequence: TGTGCCAGCAGTTTAACAGGCAAAGCTAACTATGGCTACACCTTC.

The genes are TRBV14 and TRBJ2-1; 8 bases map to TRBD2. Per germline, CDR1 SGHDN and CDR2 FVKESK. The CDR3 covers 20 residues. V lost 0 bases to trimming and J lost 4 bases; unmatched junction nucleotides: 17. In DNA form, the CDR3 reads TGTGCCAGCAGCCAAGAATCCAACCTAGCGGCGGGAGGACGATACAATGAGCAGTTCTTC. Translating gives CASSQESNLAAGGRYNEQFF.

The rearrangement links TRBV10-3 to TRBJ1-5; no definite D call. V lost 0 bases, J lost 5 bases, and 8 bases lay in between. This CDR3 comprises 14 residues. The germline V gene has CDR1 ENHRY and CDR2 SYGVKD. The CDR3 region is CAISESARDQPQHF. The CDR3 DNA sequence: TGTGCCATCAGTGAGTCTGCACGAGATCAGCCCCAGCATTTT.

The CDR3 sequence: CATSRDKGQGYEQYF. The CDR3 bases are TGTGCCACCAGCAGAGATAAGGGACAGGGCTACGAGCAGTACTTC. The chain uses TRBV15 and TRBJ2-7; 9 nucleotides line up with TRBD1. Germline V lookup: CDR1 LNHNV, CDR2 YYDKDF (reference sequence). Trimming at V came to 0 bases and at J to 3 bases, leaving 3 bases not matched to a gene. This CDR3 is built from 15 residues.

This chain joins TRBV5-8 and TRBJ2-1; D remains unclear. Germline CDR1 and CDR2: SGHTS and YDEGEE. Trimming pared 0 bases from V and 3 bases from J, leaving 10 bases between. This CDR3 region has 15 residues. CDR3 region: CASSLGRTIYNEQFF. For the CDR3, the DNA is TGTGCCAGCAGCTTGGGACGGACGATCTACAATGAGCAGTTCTTC. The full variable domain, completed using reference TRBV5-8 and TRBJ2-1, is EAGVTQSPTHLIKTRGQQATLRCSPISGHTSVYWYQQALGLGLQFLLWYDEGEERNRGNFPPRFSGRQFPNYSSELNVNALELEDSALYLCASSLGRTIYNEQFFGPGTRLTVL.

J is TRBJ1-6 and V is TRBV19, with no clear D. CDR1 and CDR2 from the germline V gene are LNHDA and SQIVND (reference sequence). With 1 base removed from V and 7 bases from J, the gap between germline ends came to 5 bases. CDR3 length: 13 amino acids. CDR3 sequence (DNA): TGTGCCAGTAGTATAGTACCGAATTCACCCCTCCACTTT. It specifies CASSIVPNSPLHF.

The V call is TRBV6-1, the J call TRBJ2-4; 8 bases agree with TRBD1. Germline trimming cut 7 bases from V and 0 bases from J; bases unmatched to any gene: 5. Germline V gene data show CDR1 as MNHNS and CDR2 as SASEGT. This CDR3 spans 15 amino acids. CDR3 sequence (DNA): TGTGCCAGCAATACGGACAGGGAAGCCAAAAACATTCAGTACTTC. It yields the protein CASNTDREAKNIQYF.

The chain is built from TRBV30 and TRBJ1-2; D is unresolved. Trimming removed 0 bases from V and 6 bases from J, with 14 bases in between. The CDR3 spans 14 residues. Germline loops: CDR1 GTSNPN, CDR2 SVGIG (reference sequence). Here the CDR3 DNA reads TGTGCCTGGAGTGTGAAGGGAAGGCCGAATGGCTACACCTTC. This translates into CAWSVKGRPNGYTF.

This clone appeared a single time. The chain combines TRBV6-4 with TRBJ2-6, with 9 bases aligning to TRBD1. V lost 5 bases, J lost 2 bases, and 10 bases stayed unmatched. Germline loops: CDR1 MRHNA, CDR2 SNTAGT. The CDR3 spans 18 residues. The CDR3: CASSRGTGTSPGANVLTF. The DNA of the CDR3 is TGTGCCAGCAGTAGAGGGACAGGGACCTCTCCTGGGGCCAACGTCCTGACTTTC.

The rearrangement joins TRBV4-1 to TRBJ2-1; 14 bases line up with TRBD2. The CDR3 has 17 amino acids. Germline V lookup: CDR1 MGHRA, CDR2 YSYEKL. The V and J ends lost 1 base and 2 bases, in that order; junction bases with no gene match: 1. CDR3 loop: CASSQGLAGGPYNEQFF. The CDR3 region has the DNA TGCGCCAGCAGCCAAGGACTAGCGGGAGGGCCCTACAATGAGCAGTTCTTC.

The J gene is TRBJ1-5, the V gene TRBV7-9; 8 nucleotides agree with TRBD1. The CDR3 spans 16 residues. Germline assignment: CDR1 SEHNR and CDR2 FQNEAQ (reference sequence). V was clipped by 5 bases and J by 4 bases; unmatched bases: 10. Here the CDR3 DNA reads TGTGCCAGCAGCCTCGACAGGGGTGTGGGTAATCAGCCCCAGCATTTT. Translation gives CASSLDRGVGNQPQHF.

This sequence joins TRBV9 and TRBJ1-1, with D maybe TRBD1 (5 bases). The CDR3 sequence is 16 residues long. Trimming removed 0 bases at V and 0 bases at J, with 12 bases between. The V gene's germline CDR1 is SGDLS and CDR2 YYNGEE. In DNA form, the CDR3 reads TGTGCCAGCAGCGTAGGGATCAGGGCCATGAACACTGAAGCTTTCTTT. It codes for CASSVGIRAMNTEAFF.

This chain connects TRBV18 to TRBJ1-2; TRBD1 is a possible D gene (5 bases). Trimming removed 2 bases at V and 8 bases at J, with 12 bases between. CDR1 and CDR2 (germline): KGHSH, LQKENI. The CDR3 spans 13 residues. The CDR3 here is CASSPGAVEGYTF. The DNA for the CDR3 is TGTGCCAGCTCACCAGGGGCCGTGGAAGGCTACACCTTC.

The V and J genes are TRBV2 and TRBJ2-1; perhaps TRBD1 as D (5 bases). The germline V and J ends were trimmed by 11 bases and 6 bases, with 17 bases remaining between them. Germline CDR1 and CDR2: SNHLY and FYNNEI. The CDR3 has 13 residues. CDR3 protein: CACPRGPLNEQFF. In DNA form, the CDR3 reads TGTGCCTGTCCTAGGGGCCCTCTCAATGAGCAGTTCTTC.

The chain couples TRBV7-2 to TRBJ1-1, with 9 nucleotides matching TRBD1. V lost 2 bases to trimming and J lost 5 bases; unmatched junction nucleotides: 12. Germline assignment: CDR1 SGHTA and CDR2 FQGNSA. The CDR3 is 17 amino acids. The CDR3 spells CASSLRGGTGSGTEAFF. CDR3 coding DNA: TGTGCCAGCAGCTTAAGAGGAGGGACAGGGAGTGGAACTGAAGCTTTCTTT.

The CDR3 protein is CASSLAPNRVGEQYF. The CDR3 DNA reads as TGTGCCAGCAGCTTAGCACCGAACAGGGTAGGGGAGCAGTACTTC. The chain carries TRBV7-6 and TRBJ2-7; maybe TRBD1 (6 bases). V lost 0 bases, J lost 7 bases, and 16 bases lay in between. This CDR3 is 15 amino acids long. Germline CDR1 is SGHVS and CDR2 is FNYEAQ.

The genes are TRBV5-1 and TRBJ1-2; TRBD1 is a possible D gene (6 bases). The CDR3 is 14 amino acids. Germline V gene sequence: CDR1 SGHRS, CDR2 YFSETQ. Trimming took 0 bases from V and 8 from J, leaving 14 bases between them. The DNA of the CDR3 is TGCGCCAGCAGCTTGGATCGGGGGGCTGGAGGCTACACCTTC. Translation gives CASSLDRGAGGYTF.